Presented here are 17 T cell receptor beta chains from one specimen sequenced in a study of T cells after posttransplantation cyclophosphamide. Sequencing used immunoSEQ multiplex PCR; TCRdb keeps in-frame clones, though not all of them. This table has about 52,000 clones, 90% to 95% appearing once. Sequenced: PBMCs. The receptors were sampled from a woman in her twenties or thirties in good health and a related stem cell transplant donor.

This sequence joins TRBV30 and TRBJ1-5; D is unresolved. V lost 0 bases and J lost 4, with 10 bases in between. The CDR3 sequence is 14 residues long. CDR1 GTSNPN and CDR2 SVGIG come from the germline V gene (reference sequence). The CDR3 loop reads CAWSVGQLNQPQHF. The CDR3 nucleotides are TGTGCCTGGAGTGTTGGGCAGTTAAATCAGCCCCAGCATTTT.

This clone was observed a single time. The chain employs TRBV6-5 and TRBJ2-2; TRBD1 aligns across 9 bases. V was clipped by 2 bases and J by 5 bases; unmatched bases: 6. The CDR3 covers 16 residues. Germline loops: CDR1 MNHEY, CDR2 SVGAGI. This chain's CDR3 is CASSYSPGQGTGELFF. The CDR3 DNA follows: TGTGCCAGCAGTTACAGTCCGGGACAGGGTACCGGGGAGCTGTTTTTT.

CDR3 residues: CASSRGQGYNEQFF. Here the CDR3 DNA reads TGTGCCAGCAGCCGGGGACAGGGCTACAATGAGCAGTTCTTC. The V call is TRBV7-2, the J call TRBJ2-1, with 9 positions matching TRBD1. Trimming at V came to 5 bases and at J to 3 bases, leaving 2 bases not matched to a gene. The CDR3 length is 14 residues. Germline CDR1 reads SGHTA; CDR2 reads FQGNSA. Full variable domain (rest looked up from reference TRBV7-2 and TRBJ2-1): GAGVSQSPSNKVTEKGKDVELRCDPISGHTALYWYRQSLGQGLEFLIYFQGNSAPDKSGLPSDRFSAERTGGSVSTLTIQRTQQEDSAVYLCASSRGQGYNEQFFGPGTRLTVL.

This chain links TRBV15 with TRBJ2-3; possible D gene TRBD1, 5 bases. Germline CDR1 LNHNV, CDR2 YYDKDF (reference sequence). V was cut by 0 bases and J by 1 base, with 11 bases left in between. CDR3 size: 16 residues. The CDR3: CATSRDRQGGTDTQYF. CDR3 sequence (DNA): TGTGCCACCAGCAGAGATCGCCAGGGCGGCACAGATACGCAGTATTTT.

The rearrangement uses TRBV7-2 and TRBJ2-7; TRBD1 agrees at 7 bases. The CDR3 extends over 14 amino acids. With V trimmed by 7 bases and J by 7 bases, 13 bases remained unmatched. The germline gives CDR1 SGHTA, CDR2 FQGNSA. For the CDR3, the DNA is TGTGCCAGCACCCCACCCGACAGGGCAGGTGAGCAGTACTTC. As protein: CASTPPDRAGEQYF. The entire variable domain, with the rest obtained from reference TRBV7-2 and TRBJ2-7, is as follows: GAGVSQSPSNKVTEKGKDVELRCDPISGHTALYWYRQSLGQGLEFLIYFQGNSAPDKSGLPSDRFSAERTGGSVSTLTIQRTQQEDSAVYLCASTPPDRAGEQYFGPGTRLTVT.

The gene calls are TRBV6-1 and TRBJ2-1; 11 bases are shared with TRBD2. V trimming: 6 bases; J trimming: 3 bases; junction bases outside the gene matches: 4. Germline V gives CDR1 MNHNS, CDR2 SASEGT. The CDR3 runs to 15 residues. In DNA form, the CDR3 reads TGTGCCAGCAGCCTACTAGCGGGGGACTACAATGAGCAGTTCTTC. The encoded protein is CASSLLAGDYNEQFF.

The V call is TRBV7-8, the J call TRBJ1-1, with D unresolved. Germline lookup yields CDR1 SGHVS and CDR2 FQNEAQ. The CDR3 is 15 residues long. Trimming removed 0 bases from V and 1 base from J, with 9 bases in between. The CDR3 nucleotides read TGTGCCAGCAGCTTAGCGGTACAGCAGAACACTGAAGCTTTCTTT. It codes for CASSLAVQQNTEAFF.

V and J are TRBV4-3 and TRBJ2-7; 9 bases match TRBD2. Germline CDR1 is LGHNA and CDR2 is YSLEER. The CDR3 is made up of 15 amino acids. The J segment lost 3 bases and the V segment lost 1 base, leaving 4 bases of the junction unmatched. The CDR3 DNA is TGCGCCAGCAGCCAAGTGCAAGCGGGGGGCTACGAGCAGTACTTC. Protein: CASSQVQAGGYEQYF.

The rearrangement links TRBV5-1 to TRBJ1-2; maybe TRBD1 (6 bases). The CDR3 spans 16 residues. V was clipped by 0 bases and J by 2 bases, with 14 bases between them. Per germline, CDR1 SGHRS and CDR2 YFSETQ. In DNA form, the CDR3 reads TGCGCCAGCAGCTTGGACGGTGTTGGGGGCAACTATGGCTACACCTTC. It translates to CASSLDGVGGNYGYTF.

The chain carries TRBV4-2 and TRBJ1-2; 7 bases are shared with TRBD1. The CDR3 has 15 residues. With 0 bases clipped from V and 2 bases from J, the junction kept 3 bases outside the gene matches. Germline V gene lookup returns CDR1 LGHNA and CDR2 YNFKEQ. CDR3 region: CASSQDQTGNYGYTF. Here the CDR3 DNA reads TGTGCCAGCAGCCAAGATCAGACAGGGAACTATGGCTACACCTTC.

This sequence joins TRBV6-6 and TRBJ1-3; D ambiguous. Germline V gene sequence: CDR1 MNHNY, CDR2 SVGAGI (reference sequence). The CDR3 sequence is 12 residues long. Deletions cut 5 bases from V and 2 bases from J, with 4 bases between. CDR3: CASSVTGNTIYF. The CDR3 DNA sequence: TGTGCCAGCAGTGTAACTGGAAACACCATATATTTT.

CDR3 DNA: TGTGCCAGCAGGCCAGCAGCGGGGGGCCAGGCCCAAGAGACCCAGTACTTC. Its protein is CASRPAAGGQAQETQYF. The chain carries TRBV2 and TRBJ2-5, with 9 bases aligning to TRBD2. Losses at the gene ends were 6 bases for V and 1 base for J; bases not matched to a gene: 12. In germline, CDR1 is SNHLY, CDR2 FYNNEI. This CDR3 has 17 residues.

The chain links TRBV15 to TRBJ1-2, with TRBD1 as a possible D gene (6 bases). Germline V lookup: CDR1 LNHNV, CDR2 YYDKDF (reference sequence). CDR3 length: 14 residues. Trimming took 1 base from V and 4 from J, leaving 10 bases between them. The CDR3 nucleotides are TGTGCCACCAGCAGAGGTGAGGGGGTCTATGGCTACACCTTC. It translates to CATSRGEGVYGYTF.

Here the CDR3 reads CASSYGWQGITEAFF. CDR3 DNA sequence: TGTGCCAGCAGTTACGGGTGGCAGGGGATAACTGAAGCTTTCTTT. This chain links TRBV6-5 with TRBJ1-1; D is perhaps TRBD1 (6 bases). V lost 2 bases, J lost 5 bases, and 15 bases lay in between. The germline V gene encodes CDR1 MNHEY and CDR2 SVGAGI. This CDR3 is 15 amino acids long.

The chain carries TRBV10-2 and TRBJ2-7; D is uncertain. The germline V gene has CDR1 WSHSY and CDR2 SAAADI. This CDR3 is built from 11 residues. Trimming removed 6 bases at V and 4 bases at J, with 7 bases between. CDR3 sequence (DNA): TGCGCCAGCAGATTCTCGTACGAGCAGTACTTC. As protein: CASRFSYEQYF.

This chain joins TRBV6-5 and TRBJ2-7, with 8 bases lining up with TRBD1. The CDR3 runs 14 residues. Germline trimming cut 6 bases from V and 2 bases from J; bases unmatched to any gene: 6. Per the germline V gene, CDR1 is MNHEY and CDR2 is SVGAGI. The CDR3 loop is CASRPGQVTYEQYF. The CDR3 bases are TGTGCCAGCAGGCCGGGACAGGTTACCTACGAGCAGTACTTC.

This sequence joins TRBV11-3 and TRBJ2-7, with 7 bases identical to TRBD1. The CDR3 consists of 12 residues. The V segment lost 5 bases and the J segment 6 bases; nucleotides outside the gene matches: 4. Germline CDR1 is SGHNT and CDR2 is YENEEA. Written as DNA, the CDR3 is TGTGCCAGCAGCACCCGGACAGGCGAGCAGTACTTC. Protein: CASSTRTGEQYF. Combining the CDR3 with reference TRBV11-3 and TRBJ2-7 gives the whole variable domain EAGVVQSPRYKIIEKKQPVAFWCNPISGHNTLYWYLQNLGQGPELLIRYENEEAVDDSQLPKDRFSAERLKGVDSTLKIQPAELGDSAVYLCASSTRTGEQYFGPGTRLTVT.